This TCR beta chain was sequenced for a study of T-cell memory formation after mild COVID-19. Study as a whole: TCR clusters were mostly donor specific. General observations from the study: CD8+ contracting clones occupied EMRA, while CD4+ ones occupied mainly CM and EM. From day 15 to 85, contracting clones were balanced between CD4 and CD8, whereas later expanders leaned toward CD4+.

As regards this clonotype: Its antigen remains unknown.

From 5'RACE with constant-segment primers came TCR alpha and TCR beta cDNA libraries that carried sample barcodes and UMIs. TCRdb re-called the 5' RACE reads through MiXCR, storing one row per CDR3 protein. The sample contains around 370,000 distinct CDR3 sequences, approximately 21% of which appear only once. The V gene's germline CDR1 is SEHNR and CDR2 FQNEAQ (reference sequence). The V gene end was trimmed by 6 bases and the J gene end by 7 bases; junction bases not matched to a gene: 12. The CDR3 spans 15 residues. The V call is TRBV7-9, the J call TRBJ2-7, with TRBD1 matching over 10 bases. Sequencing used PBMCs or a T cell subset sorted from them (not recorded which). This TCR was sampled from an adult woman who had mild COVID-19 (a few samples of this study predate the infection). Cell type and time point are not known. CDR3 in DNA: TGTGCCAGCAGTCCCGGGACAGGGGATTTGAAGGAGCAGTACTTC. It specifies CASSPGTGDLKEQYF.